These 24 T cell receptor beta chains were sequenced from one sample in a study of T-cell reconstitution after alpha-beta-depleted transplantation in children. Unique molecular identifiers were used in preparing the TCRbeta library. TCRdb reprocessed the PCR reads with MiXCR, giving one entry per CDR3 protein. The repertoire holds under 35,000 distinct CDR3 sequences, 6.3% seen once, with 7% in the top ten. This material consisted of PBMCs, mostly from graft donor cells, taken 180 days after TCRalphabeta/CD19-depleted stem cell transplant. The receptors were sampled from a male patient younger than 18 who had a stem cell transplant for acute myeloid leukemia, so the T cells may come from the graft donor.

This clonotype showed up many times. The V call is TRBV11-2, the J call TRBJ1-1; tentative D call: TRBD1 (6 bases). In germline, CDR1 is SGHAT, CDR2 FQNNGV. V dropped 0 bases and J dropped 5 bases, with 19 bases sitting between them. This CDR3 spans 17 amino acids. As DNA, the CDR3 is TGTGCCAGCAGCTTAGAGGGTCTGGGGGCGCTGGGGACTGAAGCTTTCTTT. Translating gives CASSLEGLGALGTEAFF. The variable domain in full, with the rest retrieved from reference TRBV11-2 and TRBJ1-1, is EAGVAQSPRYKIIEKRQSVAFWCNPISGHATLYWYQQILGQGPKLLIQFQNNGVVDDSQLPKDRFSAERLKGVDSTLKIQPAKLEDSAVYLCASSLEGLGALGTEAFFGQGTRLTVV.

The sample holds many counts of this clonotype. CDR3: CASSLYLAGRAGANVLTF. The DNA of the CDR3 is TGTGCCAGCAGCCTGTATCTAGCGGGGAGAGCGGGGGCCAACGTCCTGACTTTC. The chain carries TRBV11-2 and TRBJ2-6, with 9 nucleotides matching TRBD2. The CDR3 is 18 residues long. The germline gives CDR1 SGHAT, CDR2 FQNNGV. V lost 5 bases to trimming and J lost 4 bases; unmatched junction nucleotides: 12.

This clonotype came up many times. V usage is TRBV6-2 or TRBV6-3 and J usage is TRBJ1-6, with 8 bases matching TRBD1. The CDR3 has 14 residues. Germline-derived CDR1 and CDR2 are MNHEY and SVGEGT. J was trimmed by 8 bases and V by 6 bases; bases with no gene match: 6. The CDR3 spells CASRLQGAYSPLHF. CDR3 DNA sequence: TGTGCCAGCAGGCTCCAGGGGGCATATTCACCCCTCCACTTT.

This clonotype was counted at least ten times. The CDR3 DNA reads TGCAGTGCTAGTGGTCAGAACACCGGGGAGCTGTTTTTT. Its protein product is CSASGQNTGELFF. This sequence joins TRBV20-1 and TRBJ2-2; D gene uncertain. This CDR3 contains 13 residues. The germline V gene has CDR1 DFQATT and CDR2 SNEGSKA (reference sequence). Deletions cut 3 bases from V and 1 base from J, with 6 bases between.

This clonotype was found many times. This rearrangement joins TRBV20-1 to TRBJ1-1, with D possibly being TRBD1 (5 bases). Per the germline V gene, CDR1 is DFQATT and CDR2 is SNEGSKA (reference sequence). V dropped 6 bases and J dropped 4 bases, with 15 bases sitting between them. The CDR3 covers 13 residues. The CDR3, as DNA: TGCAGTGCCGGCGGGCTCGGGGGCACTGAAGCTTTCTTT. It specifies CSAGGLGGTEAFF.

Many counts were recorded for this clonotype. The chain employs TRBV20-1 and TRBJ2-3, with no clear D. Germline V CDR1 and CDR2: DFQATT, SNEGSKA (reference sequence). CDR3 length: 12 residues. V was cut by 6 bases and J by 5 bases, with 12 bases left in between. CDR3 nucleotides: TGCAGTGCCCCCCGATTTGAAGATACGCAGTATTTT. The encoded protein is CSAPRFEDTQYF.

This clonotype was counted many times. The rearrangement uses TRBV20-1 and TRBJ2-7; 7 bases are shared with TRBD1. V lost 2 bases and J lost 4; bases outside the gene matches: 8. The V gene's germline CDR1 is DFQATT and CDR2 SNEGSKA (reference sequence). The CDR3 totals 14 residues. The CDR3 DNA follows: TGCAGTGCTAGAAATTACCGGGACAGTTACGAGCAGTACGTC. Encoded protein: CSARNYRDSYEQYV.

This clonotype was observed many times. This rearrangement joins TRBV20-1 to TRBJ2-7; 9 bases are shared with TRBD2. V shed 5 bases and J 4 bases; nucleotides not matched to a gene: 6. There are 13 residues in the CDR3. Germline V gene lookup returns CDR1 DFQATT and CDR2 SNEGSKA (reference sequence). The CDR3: CSAPSGISYEQYF. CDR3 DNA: TGCAGTGCTCCTAGCGGGATTTCTTACGAGCAGTACTTC.

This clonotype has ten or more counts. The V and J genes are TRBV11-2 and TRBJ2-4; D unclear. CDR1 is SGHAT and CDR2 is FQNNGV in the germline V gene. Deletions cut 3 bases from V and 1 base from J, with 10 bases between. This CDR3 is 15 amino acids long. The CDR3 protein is CASSFTPPAKNIQYF. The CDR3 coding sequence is TGTGCCAGCAGCTTTACCCCGCCGGCCAAAAACATTCAGTACTTC. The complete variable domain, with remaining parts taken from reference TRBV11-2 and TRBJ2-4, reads EAGVAQSPRYKIIEKRQSVAFWCNPISGHATLYWYQQILGQGPKLLIQFQNNGVVDDSQLPKDRFSAERLKGVDSTLKIQPAKLEDSAVYLCASSFTPPAKNIQYFGAGTRLSVL.

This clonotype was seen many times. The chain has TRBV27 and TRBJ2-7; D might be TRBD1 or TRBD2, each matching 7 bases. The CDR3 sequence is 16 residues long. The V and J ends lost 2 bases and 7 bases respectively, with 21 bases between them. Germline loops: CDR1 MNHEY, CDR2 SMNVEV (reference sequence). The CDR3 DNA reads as TGTGCCAGCAGTTTACAGGGGGGAGCGGGGTTAGGGGAGCAGTACTTC. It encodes CASSLQGGAGLGEQYF.

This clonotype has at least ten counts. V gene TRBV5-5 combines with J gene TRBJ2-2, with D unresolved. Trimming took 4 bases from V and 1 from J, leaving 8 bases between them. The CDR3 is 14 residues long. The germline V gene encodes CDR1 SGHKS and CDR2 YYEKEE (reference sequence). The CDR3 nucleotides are TGTGCCAGCAGCCCGTCATTGAACACCGGGGAGCTGTTTTTT. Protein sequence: CASSPSLNTGELFF.

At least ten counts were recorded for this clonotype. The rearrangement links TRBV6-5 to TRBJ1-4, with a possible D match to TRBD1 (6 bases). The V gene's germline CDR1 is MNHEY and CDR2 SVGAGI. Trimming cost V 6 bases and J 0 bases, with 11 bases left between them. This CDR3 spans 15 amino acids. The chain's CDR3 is CASRKNRATNEKLFF. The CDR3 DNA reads TGTGCCAGCAGAAAAAACAGGGCAACTAATGAAAAACTGTTTTTT.

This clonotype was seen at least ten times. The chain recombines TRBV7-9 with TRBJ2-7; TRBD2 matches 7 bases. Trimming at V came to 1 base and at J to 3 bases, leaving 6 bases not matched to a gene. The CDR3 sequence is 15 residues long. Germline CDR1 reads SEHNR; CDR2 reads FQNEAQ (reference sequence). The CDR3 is CASSLVWGGVYEQYF. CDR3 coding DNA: TGTGCCAGCAGCTTAGTATGGGGAGGGGTCTACGAGCAGTACTTC.

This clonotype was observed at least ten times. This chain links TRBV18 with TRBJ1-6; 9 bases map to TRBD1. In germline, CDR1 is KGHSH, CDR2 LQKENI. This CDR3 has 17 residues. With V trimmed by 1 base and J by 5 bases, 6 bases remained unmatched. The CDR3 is CASSPRGQGTHNSPLHF. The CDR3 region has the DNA TGTGCCAGCTCACCACGAGGACAGGGGACCCATAATTCACCCCTCCACTTT.

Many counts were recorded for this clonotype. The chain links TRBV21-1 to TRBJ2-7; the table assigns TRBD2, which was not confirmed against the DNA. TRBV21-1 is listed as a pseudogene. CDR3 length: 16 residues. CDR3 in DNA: TGTGCCAGCAGCACAAGGGGAGGGGACGGCTCCTACGAGCAGTACTTC. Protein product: CASSTRGGDGSYEQYF.

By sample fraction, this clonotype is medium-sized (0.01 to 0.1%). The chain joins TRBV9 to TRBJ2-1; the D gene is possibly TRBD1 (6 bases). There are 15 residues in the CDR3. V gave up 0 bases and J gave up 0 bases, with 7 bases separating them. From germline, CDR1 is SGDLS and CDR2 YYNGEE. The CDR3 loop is CASSVEGGSYNEQFF. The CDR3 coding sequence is TGTGCCAGCAGCGTAGAAGGGGGCTCCTACAATGAGCAGTTCTTC.

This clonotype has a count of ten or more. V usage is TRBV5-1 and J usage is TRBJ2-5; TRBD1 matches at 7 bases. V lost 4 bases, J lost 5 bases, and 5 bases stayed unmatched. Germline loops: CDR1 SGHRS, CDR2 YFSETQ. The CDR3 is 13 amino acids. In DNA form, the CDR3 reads TGCGCCAGCAGCACACAGGGGCGGGAGACCCAGTACTTC. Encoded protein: CASSTQGRETQYF.

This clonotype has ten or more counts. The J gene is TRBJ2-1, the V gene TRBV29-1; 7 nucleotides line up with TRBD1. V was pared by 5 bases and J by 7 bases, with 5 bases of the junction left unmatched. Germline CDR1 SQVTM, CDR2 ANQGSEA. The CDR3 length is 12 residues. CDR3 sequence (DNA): TGCAGCGTTTACAGGGGCGAGAATGAGCAGTTCTTC. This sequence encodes CSVYRGENEQFF.

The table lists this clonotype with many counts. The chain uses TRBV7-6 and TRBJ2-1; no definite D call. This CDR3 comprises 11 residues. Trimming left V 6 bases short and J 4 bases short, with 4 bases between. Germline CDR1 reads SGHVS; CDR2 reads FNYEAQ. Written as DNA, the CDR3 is TGTGCCAGCAGTAGGTACAATGAGCAGTTCTTC. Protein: CASSRYNEQFF. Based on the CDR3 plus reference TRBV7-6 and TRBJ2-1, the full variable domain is GAGVSQSPRYKVTKRGQDVALRCDPISGHVSLYWYRQALGQGPEFLTYFNYEAQQDKSGLPNDRFSAERPEGSISTLTIQRTEQRDSAMYRCASSRYNEQFFGPGTRLTVL.

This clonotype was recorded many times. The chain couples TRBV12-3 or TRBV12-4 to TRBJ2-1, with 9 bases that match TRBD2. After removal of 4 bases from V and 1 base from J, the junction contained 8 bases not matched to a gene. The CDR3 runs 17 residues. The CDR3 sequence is CASSSPRAGGSYNEQFF. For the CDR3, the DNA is TGTGCCAGCAGTTCCCCGAGAGCGGGAGGATCCTACAATGAGCAGTTCTTC.

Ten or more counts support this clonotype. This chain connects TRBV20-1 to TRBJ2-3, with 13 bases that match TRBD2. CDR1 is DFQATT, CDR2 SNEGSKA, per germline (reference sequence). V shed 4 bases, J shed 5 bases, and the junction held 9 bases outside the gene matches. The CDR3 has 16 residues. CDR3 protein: CSAMGRLAGGRDTQYF. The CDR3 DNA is TGCAGTGCTATGGGGAGACTAGCGGGGGGCCGAGATACGCAGTATTTT.

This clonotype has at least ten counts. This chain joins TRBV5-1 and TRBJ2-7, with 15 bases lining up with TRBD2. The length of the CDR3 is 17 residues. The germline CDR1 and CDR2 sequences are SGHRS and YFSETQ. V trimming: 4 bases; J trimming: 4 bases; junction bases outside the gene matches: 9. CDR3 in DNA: TGCGCCAGCAGCGGGGGACTAGCGGGAGGAGTCACTTACGAGCAGTACTTC. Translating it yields CASSGGLAGGVTYEQYF.

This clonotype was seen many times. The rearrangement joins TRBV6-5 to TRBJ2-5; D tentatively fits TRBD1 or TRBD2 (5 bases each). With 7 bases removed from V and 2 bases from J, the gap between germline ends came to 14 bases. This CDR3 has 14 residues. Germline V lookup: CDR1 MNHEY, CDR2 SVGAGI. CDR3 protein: CASTKPGGQETQYF. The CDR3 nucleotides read TGTGCCAGCACCAAACCTGGGGGACAAGAGACCCAGTACTTC.

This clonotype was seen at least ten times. The CDR3 sequence is CASSYVRAEAFF. The CDR3 DNA follows: TGTGCCAGCAGTTACGTCCGGGCTGAAGCTTTCTTT. The gene calls are TRBV6-6 and TRBJ1-1, with no clear D. Germline V CDR1 and CDR2: MNHNY, SVGAGI (reference sequence). Between the trimmed V and J ends, which lost 2 bases and 6 bases, there was a span of 7 bases. The CDR3 runs 12 residues.